The clone carrying this T cell receptor beta chain was found once. What it binds is unknown. Construction of the TCRbeta library involved unique molecular identifiers. Each CDR3 protein is one row after TCRdb ran MiXCR on the PCR reads. Found here are 580,000 or so distinct CDR3 sequences, approximately 22% of them singletons; the top ten hold less than 15%. These data come from a study of T-cell reconstitution after alpha-beta-depleted transplantation in children. General study results and limits: As was reported, about two months after transplant, alpha-beta T cells came from several hundred expanded graft clones.

Germline V gives CDR1 SGHRS, CDR2 YFSETQ. This CDR3 spans 14 amino acids. The V segment lost 2 bases and the J segment 10 bases; nucleotides outside the gene matches: 6. The sequence was obtained from a boy in the first two years of life who had a stem cell transplant for acute myeloid leukemia, so the T cells may come from the graft donor. The chain uses TRBV5-1 and TRBJ2-1; 10 bases map to TRBD1. The material was PBMCs, mostly from graft donor cells, obtained 360 days after TCRalphabeta/CD19-depleted stem cell transplant. CDR3 sequence (DNA): TGCGCCAGCAGCTTCCCGACAGGGGGCTGGGAGCAGTTCTTC. Its protein product is CASSFPTGGWEQFF.